The clone carrying this T cell receptor (beta chain) has a handful of counts. Antigen unknown. Before the COVID-19 pandemic, during about 2010-2018, CD4+ T cells were taken from unexposed donors. Isolation of CD4+ T cells took place after less than 13 days in culture. As cell numbers allowed, unexposed-donor CD4+ T cells faced SARS-CoV-2 S/N and four cold-coronavirus spikes. The data stem from a study of CD4 T cells in relation to SARS-CoV-2 and coronaviruses. At the level of the study: Shared crossreactive spike epitopes were mapped to their HLA restriction. Overall study findings and caveats: About 65% of donors had memory CD4+ clonotypes crossrecognizing SARS-CoV-2 and common cold coronavirus spike. Pre-pandemic and post-infection samples never came from the same donor.

Generated by immunoSEQ multiplex PCR, the TCRdb table keeps only in-frame clones and is missing some. Here the sample spans about 18,000 clones, 65% to 75% being singletons. This sequence originates from a human donor in good health. Sequencing was performed on CD4+ T cells from PBMCs, cultured in vitro.

The DNA of the CDR3 is TGCGCCAGCAGCTTGGAGGGGGTGAAGACGAGCTCCTATAATTCACCCCTCCACTTT. Translation gives CASSLEGVKTSSYNSPLHF. The chain is built from TRBV5-1 and TRBJ1-6; tentatively, D is TRBD1 (6 bases). The CDR3 contains 19 residues. CDR1 is SGHRS, CDR2 YFSETQ, per germline. Trimming shortened V by 0 bases and J by 0 bases, and 16 bases separated the two germline ends.